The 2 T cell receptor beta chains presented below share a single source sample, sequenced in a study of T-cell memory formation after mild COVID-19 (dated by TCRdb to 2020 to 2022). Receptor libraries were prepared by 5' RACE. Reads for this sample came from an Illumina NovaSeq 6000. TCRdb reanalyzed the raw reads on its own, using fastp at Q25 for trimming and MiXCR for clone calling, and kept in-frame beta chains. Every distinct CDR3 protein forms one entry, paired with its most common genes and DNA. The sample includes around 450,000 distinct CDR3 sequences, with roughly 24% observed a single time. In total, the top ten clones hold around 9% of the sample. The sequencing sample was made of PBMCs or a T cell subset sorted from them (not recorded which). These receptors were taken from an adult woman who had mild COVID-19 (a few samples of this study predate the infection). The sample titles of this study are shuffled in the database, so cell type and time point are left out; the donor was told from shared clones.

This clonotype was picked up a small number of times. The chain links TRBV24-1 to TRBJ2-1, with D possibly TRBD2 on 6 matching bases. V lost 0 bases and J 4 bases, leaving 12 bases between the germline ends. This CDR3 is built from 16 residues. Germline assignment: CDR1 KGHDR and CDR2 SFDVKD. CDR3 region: CATSDLPGEQYNEQFF. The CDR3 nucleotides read TGTGCCACCAGTGATTTGCCGGGGGAGCAGTACAATGAGCAGTTCTTC.

CDR3 in DNA: TGCGCCAGCAGCCAAGGCGCTAGCGTTTACAATGAGCAGTTCTTC. This codes for CASSQGASVYNEQFF. The V call is TRBV4-3, the J call TRBJ2-1; D possibly corresponds to TRBD2 (6 bases). Germline V gene sequence: CDR1 LGHNA, CDR2 YSLEER. The CDR3 totals 15 residues. V was shortened by 1 base and J by 4 bases, with 11 bases between the two germline ends.